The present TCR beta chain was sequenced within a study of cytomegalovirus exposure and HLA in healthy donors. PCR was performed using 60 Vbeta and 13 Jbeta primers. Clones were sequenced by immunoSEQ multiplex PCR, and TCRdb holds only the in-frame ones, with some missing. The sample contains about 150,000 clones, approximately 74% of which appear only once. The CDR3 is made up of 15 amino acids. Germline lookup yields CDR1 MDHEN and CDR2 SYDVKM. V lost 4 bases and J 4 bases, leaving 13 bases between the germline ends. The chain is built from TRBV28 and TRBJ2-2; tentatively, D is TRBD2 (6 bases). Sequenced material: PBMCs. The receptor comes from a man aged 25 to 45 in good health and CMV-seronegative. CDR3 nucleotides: TGTGCCAGCAGTTCCCACGGGACTGCCACCGGGGAGCTGTTTTTT. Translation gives CASSSHGTATGELFF.